Below, 10 T cell receptor beta chains from the same sample are listed, as sequenced in a study of patients and donors after allogeneic stem cell transplantation. TCRdb itself ran the RT-PCR reads through MiXCR, one entry per CDR3 protein. The sample lists 900,000 to 1,000,000 distinct CDR3 sequences; roughly 17% were seen once. Sequences were obtained from blood, either unsorted or a sorted T cell fraction (not recorded which). Receptors were obtained from a human donor who was either an allogeneic HSCT recipient or a stem cell or donor lymphocyte infusion donor (not recorded which). It is not recorded whose cells these are; they may come from a transplant donor.

This chain connects TRBV12-3 or TRBV12-4 to TRBJ2-1, with TRBD2 matching over 10 bases. The CDR3 is made up of 16 amino acids. The V segment lost 7 bases and the J segment 7 bases; nucleotides outside the gene matches: 13. CDR3 in amino acids: CASNLGRTSGRNEQFF. Here the CDR3 DNA reads TGTGCCAGCAATCTCGGTCGGACTAGCGGACGTAATGAGCAGTTCTTC.

The chain is built from TRBV5-6 and TRBJ1-2, with no clear D. Germline CDR1 is SGHDT and CDR2 is YYEEEE. Trimming stripped 0 bases from V and 1 base from J, with 7 bases between. This CDR3 is 14 amino acids long. The CDR3: CASSLVRNNYGYTF. As DNA, the CDR3 is TGTGCCAGCAGCTTGGTTCGGAATAACTATGGCTACACCTTC.

The V and J genes are TRBV30 and TRBJ1-1; D remains ambiguous. This CDR3 contains 14 residues. Trimming pared 0 bases from V and 6 bases from J, leaving 14 bases between. CDR1 and CDR2 (germline): GTSNPN, SVGIG (reference sequence). CDR3 nucleotides: TGTGCCTGGAGTGTAAGACCGGGAGTGGCTGAAGCTTTCTTT. This codes for CAWSVRPGVAEAFF.

J is TRBJ2-3 and V is TRBV18, with D uncertain. The germline gives CDR1 KGHSH, CDR2 LQKENI. The CDR3 length is 16 residues. V gave up 0 bases and J gave up 0 bases, with 10 bases separating them. The DNA of the CDR3 is TGTGCCAGCTCACCACCGTTGCGGCTCAGCACAGATACGCAGTATTTT. Its translation is CASSPPLRLSTDTQYF.

The V gene is TRBV20-1, the J gene TRBJ2-7; 9 nucleotides agree with TRBD1. J was trimmed by 4 bases and V by 6 bases; bases with no gene match: 13. CDR3 length equals 15 residues. Germline V gives CDR1 DFQATT, CDR2 SNEGSKA (reference sequence). This CDR3 is CSAHSTGTGRYEQYF. The CDR3 nucleotides read TGCAGTGCCCATAGCACCGGGACAGGGAGGTACGAGCAGTACTTC.

This clonotype was seen a handful of times. The chain recombines TRBV20-1 with TRBJ1-2; 9 bases line up with TRBD1. Per the germline V gene, CDR1 is DFQATT and CDR2 is SNEGSKA (reference sequence). CDR3 size: 16 residues. The ends lost 6 bases at V and 0 bases at J; junction bases unmatched: 11. The DNA for the CDR3 is TGCAGTGCCAGGAAAGGGTGGGACAGGGCTAACTATGGCTACACCTTC. This codes for CSARKGWDRANYGYTF.

A few counts support this clonotype. The chain couples TRBV12-3 or TRBV12-4 to TRBJ1-1; D is ambiguous. This CDR3 has 13 amino acids. Trimming left V 2 bases short and J 4 bases short, with 8 bases between. DNA for the CDR3: TGTGCCAGCAGTTTAAAATTGGTCACTGAAGCTTTCTTT. This codes for CASSLKLVTEAFF.

The CDR3 here is CASRGMNTEAFF. The CDR3 DNA reads TGTGCCAGCAGGGGAATGAACACTGAAGCTTTCTTT. The V and J genes are TRBV27 and TRBJ1-1, with D unresolved. Germline V gene sequence: CDR1 MNHEY, CDR2 SMNVEV (reference sequence). Between the trimmed V and J ends, which lost 6 bases and 0 bases, there was a span of 5 bases. The CDR3 spans 12 residues.

This clonotype was seen only a few times. The V gene is TRBV20-1, the J gene TRBJ2-6, with TRBD1 matching over 9 bases. V lost 5 bases, J lost 8 bases, and 10 bases stayed unmatched. Germline V CDR1 and CDR2: DFQATT, SNEGSKA (reference sequence). The CDR3 loop spans 15 amino acids. The CDR3 sequence: CSAGTGTGRSNVLTF. The DNA for the CDR3 is TGCAGTGCTGGGACCGGGACAGGGAGGTCCAACGTCCTGACTTTC.

As for this clonotype: In this CDR3 the conserved last residue, phenylalanine or tryptophan, is missing, so a read error is likely. V is TRBV28 and J is TRBJ2-7; TRBD1 agrees at 10 bases. The CDR3 is 16 residues long. CDR1 is MDHEN and CDR2 is SYDVKM in the germline V gene. Germline trimming cut 3 bases from V and 6 bases from J; bases unmatched to any gene: 11. CDR3 protein: CASSFAGTGEFGEQYL. DNA for the CDR3: TGTGCCAGCAGTTTCGCCGGGACAGGGGAATTCGGCGAGCAGTACCTC.